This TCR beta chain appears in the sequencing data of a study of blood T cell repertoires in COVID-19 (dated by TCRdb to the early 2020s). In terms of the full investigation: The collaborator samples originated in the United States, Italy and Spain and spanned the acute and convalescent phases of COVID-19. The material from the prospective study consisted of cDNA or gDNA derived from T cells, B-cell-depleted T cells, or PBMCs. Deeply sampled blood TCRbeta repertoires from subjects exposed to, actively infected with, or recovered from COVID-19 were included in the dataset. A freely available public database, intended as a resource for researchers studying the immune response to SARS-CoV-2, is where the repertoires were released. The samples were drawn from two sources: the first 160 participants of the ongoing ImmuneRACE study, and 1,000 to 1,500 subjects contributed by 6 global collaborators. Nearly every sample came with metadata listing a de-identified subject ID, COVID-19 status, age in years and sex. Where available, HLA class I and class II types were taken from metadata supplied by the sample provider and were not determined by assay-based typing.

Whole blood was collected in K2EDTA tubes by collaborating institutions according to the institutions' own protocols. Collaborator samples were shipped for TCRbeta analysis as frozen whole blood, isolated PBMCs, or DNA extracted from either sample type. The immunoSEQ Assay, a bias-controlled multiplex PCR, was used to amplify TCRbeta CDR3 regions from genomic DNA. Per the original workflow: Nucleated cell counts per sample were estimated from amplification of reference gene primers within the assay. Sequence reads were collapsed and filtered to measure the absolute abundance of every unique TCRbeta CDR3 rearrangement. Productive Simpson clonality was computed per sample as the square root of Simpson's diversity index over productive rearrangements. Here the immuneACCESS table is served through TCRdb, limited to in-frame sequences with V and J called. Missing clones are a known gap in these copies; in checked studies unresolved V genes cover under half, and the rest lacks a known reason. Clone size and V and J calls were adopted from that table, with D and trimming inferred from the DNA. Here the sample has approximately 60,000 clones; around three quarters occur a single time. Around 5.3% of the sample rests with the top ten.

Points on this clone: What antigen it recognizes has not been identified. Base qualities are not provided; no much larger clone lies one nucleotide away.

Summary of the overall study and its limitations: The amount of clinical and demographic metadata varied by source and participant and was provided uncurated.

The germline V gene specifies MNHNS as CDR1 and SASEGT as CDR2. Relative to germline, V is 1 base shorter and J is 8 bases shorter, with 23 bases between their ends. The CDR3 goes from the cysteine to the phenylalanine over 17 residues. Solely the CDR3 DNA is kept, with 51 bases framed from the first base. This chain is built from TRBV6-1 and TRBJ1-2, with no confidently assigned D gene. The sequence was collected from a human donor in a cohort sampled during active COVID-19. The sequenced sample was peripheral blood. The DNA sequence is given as TGTGCCAGCAGTGAAGGCCGCCGAGCCCTCCCCACGATAGGCTACACCTTC. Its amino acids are CASSEGRRALPTIGYTF.